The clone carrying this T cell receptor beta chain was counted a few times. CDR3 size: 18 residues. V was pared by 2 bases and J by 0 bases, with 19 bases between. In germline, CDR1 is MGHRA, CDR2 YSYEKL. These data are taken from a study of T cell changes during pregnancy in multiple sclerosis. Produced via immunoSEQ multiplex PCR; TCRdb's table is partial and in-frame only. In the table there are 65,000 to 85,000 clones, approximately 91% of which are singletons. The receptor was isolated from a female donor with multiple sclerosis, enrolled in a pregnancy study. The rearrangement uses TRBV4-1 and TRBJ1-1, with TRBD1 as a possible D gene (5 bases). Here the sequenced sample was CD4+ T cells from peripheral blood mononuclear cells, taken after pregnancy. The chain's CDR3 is CASSQNPGRGGVNTEAFF. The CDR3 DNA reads TGCGCCAGCAGCCAAAACCCAGGACGCGGGGGGGTGAACACTGAAGCTTTCTTT.